Described below is a single T cell receptor (beta chain) sequence and its context. Its target is unknown. The data were taken from a study of shared clonotypes between healthy human individuals. Looked up from germline, CDR1 is KGHSH and CDR2 is LQKENI. The V gene end was trimmed by 3 bases and the J gene end by 9 bases; junction bases not matched to a gene: 17. The CDR3 runs 17 residues. CD4+ cells yielded CD45RA+ naive and CD45RA-negative memory subsets. The study ran the assay at deep level. TCRdb's table, derived via immunoSEQ multiplex PCR, lists solely in-frame clones and lacks some. The table shows about 1.5 million clones, with approximately 98% occurring only once. General observations from the study: Represented diversity, genetic and exposure-history alike, was limited by few donors. Four donors showed sharing of around 5% of naive CD4 clonotypes.

The TCR sequence derives from a man under 40 in good health. The gene calls are TRBV18 and TRBJ2-1, with 7 bases matching TRBD1. The sequencing input was naive CD4+ T cells sorted from blood. Subset in this sample: CD45RA+ positively selected. CDR3 nucleotides: TGTGCCAGCTCACCCCTTAAAATTAACAGGGGTTTGGGTGAGCAGTTCTTC. This translates into CASSPLKINRGLGEQFF. The whole variable domain, remainder taken from reference TRBV18 and TRBJ2-1, is NAGVMQNPRHLVRRRGQEARLRCSPMKGHSHVYWYRQLPEEGLKFMVYLQKENIIDESGMPKERFSAEFPKEGPSILRIQQVVRGDSAAYFCASSPLKINRGLGEQFFGPGTRLTVL.